This record looks at one T cell receptor (beta chain) sequence and its context. Germline CDR1 and CDR2: LGHDT and YNNKEL (reference sequence). V was pared by 0 bases and J by 0 bases, with 5 bases of the junction left unmatched. This CDR3 is 18 amino acids long. This sample is part of a study of T cell responses to AZD1222 COVID-19 vaccine. Method: immunoSEQ multiplex PCR; TCRdb's copy keeps in-frame clones and lacks some. Found here are roughly 100,000 clones, about 92% of them singletons; the top ten hold roughly 8%. The sequencing used peripheral blood, collected 28 days after the second AZD1222 dose. This sequence originates from an adult who received the AZD1222 COVID-19 vaccine. The chain links TRBV3-1 (or the pseudogene TRBV3-2) to TRBJ2-5; 12 bases map to TRBD2. The CDR3 here is CASSQEQLAGGNQETQYF. The CDR3 DNA reads as TGTGCCAGCAGCCAAGAGCAACTAGCGGGGGGTAACCAAGAGACCCAGTACTTC.